One sample yielded the 30 T cell receptor beta chains listed below, sequenced in a study of monozygotic twins with inflammatory bowel disease. From the 5' RACE reads, TCRdb lists one entry per CDR3 protein and no DNA. Here the sample table reports 440,000 or so distinct CDR3 sequences. Source material: blood. These receptors were collected from a human donor with ulcerative colitis or Crohn's disease, or a healthy co-twin of an affected twin (not recorded which).

The chain's CDR3 is CASSRGDRGDHQPQHF. This rearrangement joins TRBV19 to TRBJ1-5; without DNA, the TCRdb call of TRBD1 cannot be checked. This CDR3 region has 16 residues. Per germline, CDR1 LNHDA and CDR2 SQIVND (reference sequence).

This rearrangement joins TRBV7-9 to TRBJ2-5; TCRdb reports TRBD1, a call that lacks DNA to check it against. The CDR3 runs 15 residues. Germline V gene sequence: CDR1 SEHNR, CDR2 FQNEAQ (reference sequence). The chain's CDR3 is CASSQLQEYQETQYF.

The CDR3 loop reads CASSLVTGSSEAFF. The chain recombines TRBV5-4 with TRBJ1-1; checking the TCRdb D call of TRBD1 is not possible without DNA. CDR1 and CDR2 (germline): SGHNT, YYREEE (reference sequence). This CDR3 has 14 amino acids.

The rearrangement uses TRBV6-1 and TRBJ1-5; checking the TCRdb D call of TRBD1 is not possible without DNA. This CDR3 comprises 16 residues. Germline CDR1 MNHNS, CDR2 SASEGT. The CDR3: CASRAPGQGSGQPQHF.

This rearrangement joins TRBV11-2 to TRBJ2-4; checking the TCRdb D call of TRBD1 is not possible without DNA. Germline-derived CDR1 and CDR2 are SGHAT and FQNNGV. There are 16 residues in the CDR3. The CDR3 protein is CASSPRTVSLQNIQYF.

The V and J genes are TRBV6-5 and TRBJ2-1; TCRdb returns TRBD2, unconfirmable since there is no DNA. Germline V CDR1 and CDR2: MNHEY, SVGAGI. The CDR3 has 13 residues. CDR3 region: CASSYGRGGEQFF.

The rearrangement uses TRBV6-2 or TRBV6-3 and TRBJ2-7; TCRdb designates TRBD2, a call that cannot be tested without DNA. CDR1 is MNHEY, CDR2 SVGEGT, per germline. The CDR3 consists of 18 residues. CDR3 amino acids: CASSYGQGTGGSSYEQYF.

This chain uses TRBV2 with TRBJ2-1; the D call from TCRdb, TRBD1, cannot be confirmed without DNA. The CDR3 runs to 12 residues. The germline gives CDR1 SNHLY, CDR2 FYNNEI. The chain's CDR3 is CASSVRVPGQFF.

The genes are TRBV6-2 or TRBV6-3 and TRBJ2-2; the TCRdb call, TRBD2, lacks DNA for checking. Germline assignment: CDR1 MNHEY and CDR2 SVGEGT. The CDR3 covers 15 residues. CDR3 sequence reads: CASSYTSGYTGELFF.

The chain uses TRBV3-1 and TRBJ2-1; with no DNA, the TCRdb D assignment of TRBD1 cannot be verified. Germline-derived CDR1 and CDR2 are LGHDT and YNNKEL (reference sequence). The CDR3 consists of 12 residues. The CDR3 here is CASQDSINEQFF.

The chain carries TRBV27 and TRBJ2-7; TCRdb returns TRBD1, unconfirmable since there is no DNA. Germline V gene data show CDR1 as MNHEY and CDR2 as SMNVEV (reference sequence). CDR3 length equals 14 residues. CDR3 protein: CASNRDPSFGEQYF.

The rearrangement links TRBV7-8 to TRBJ2-5. The germline CDR1 and CDR2 sequences are SGHVS and FQNEAQ. This CDR3 comprises 12 residues. CDR3 in amino acids: CASSFGRETQYF.

The V gene is TRBV5-1, the J gene TRBJ2-7; the TRBD1 assignment by TCRdb is unverifiable without DNA. The CDR3 covers 13 residues. CDR1 SGHRS and CDR2 YFSETQ come from the germline V gene. CDR3: CASSDRDRGFKYF.

The CDR3 protein is CASSALLAAGETQYF. V is TRBV12-3 or TRBV12-4 and J is TRBJ2-5; TCRdb picks TRBD2, but there is no DNA to check that call. This CDR3 has 15 residues.

The chain uses TRBV18 and TRBJ2-7. There are 13 residues in the CDR3. The V gene's germline CDR1 is KGHSH and CDR2 LQKENI. This CDR3 reads CASSPADSYEQYF.

This chain links TRBV12-3 or TRBV12-4 with TRBJ1-1; TCRdb's assignment of TRBD1 cannot be checked, as there is no DNA. The CDR3 totals 13 residues. This CDR3 is CASRVGADTEAFF.

The chain couples TRBV6-5 to TRBJ2-6; the TCRdb D gene call, TRBD1, has no DNA to confirm it. The CDR3 has 15 residues. The germline CDR1 and CDR2 sequences are MNHEY and SVGAGI. CDR3 sequence reads: CASSYQGVGANVLTF.

The CDR3 sequence is CASRQGQRQPQHF. The chain carries TRBV28 and TRBJ1-5; TCRdb lists TRBD1, though no DNA is available to test this call. Germline V lookup: CDR1 MDHEN, CDR2 SYDVKM. The CDR3 has 13 residues. The full variable domain, with the rest looked up from reference TRBV28 and TRBJ1-5, is DVKVTQSSRYLVKRTGEKVFLECVQDMDHENMFWYRQDPGLGLRLIYFSYDVKMKEKGDIPEGYSVSREKKERFSLILESASTNQTSMYLCASRQGQRQPQHFGDGTRLSIL.

The chain is built from TRBV27 and TRBJ2-1; TCRdb indicates TRBD2, and absent DNA this call remains unverified. CDR3 length equals 14 residues. Germline V lookup: CDR1 MNHEY, CDR2 SMNVEV (reference sequence). This CDR3 reads CASNPRAGRNEQFF.

The genes are TRBV7-2 and TRBJ1-5. The CDR3 is made up of 13 amino acids. CDR1 and CDR2 (germline): SGHTA, FQGNSA. The CDR3 is CASSLSVNQPQHF.

The chain employs TRBV9 and TRBJ2-5; the D call of TRBD1 rests on TCRdb alone, since no DNA is present to check it. The germline CDR1 and CDR2 sequences are SGDLS and YYNGEE. The CDR3 has 16 residues. CDR3 amino acids: CASSVNQGGEQEIQYF.

The chain combines TRBV21-1 with TRBJ2-3. TRBV21-1 corresponds to a pseudogene. The CDR3 runs to 13 residues. The CDR3 protein is CASTSTGTDTQYF.

The chain couples TRBV15 to TRBJ1-5. This CDR3 comprises 19 residues. The germline V gene has CDR1 LNHNV and CDR2 YYDKDF (reference sequence). CDR3 protein: CATSRDRVPEDGTKMPQHF.

The CDR3 is CSAATSVDTEAFF. The rearrangement uses TRBV29-1 and TRBJ1-1. Germline CDR1 reads SQVTM; CDR2 reads ANQGSEA. The CDR3 spans 13 residues.

The chain is built from TRBV5-6 and TRBJ1-2. CDR3 size: 15 residues. The V gene's germline CDR1 is SGHDT and CDR2 YYEEEE. The CDR3 sequence: CASSLAGKVNYGYTF.

This chain links TRBV29-1 with TRBJ2-1. This CDR3 comprises 15 residues. Germline CDR1 reads SQVTM; CDR2 reads ANQGSEA. CDR3 loop: CSVDLAGGSYNEQFF.

J is TRBJ2-4 and V is TRBV5-1; with no DNA, the TCRdb D assignment of TRBD1 cannot be verified. The CDR3 covers 13 residues. The germline V gene encodes CDR1 SGHRS and CDR2 YFSETQ. The CDR3 loop reads CASSSRDKNIQYF. Full variable domain (remainder filled in from reference TRBV5-1 and TRBJ2-4): KAGVTQTPRYLIKTRGQQVTLSCSPISGHRSVSWYQQTPGQGLQFLFEYFSETQRNKGNFPGRFSGRQFSNSRSEMNVSTLELGDSALYLCASSSRDKNIQYFGAGTRLSVL.

CDR3 sequence: CASSRDTFEEEQYF. J is TRBJ2-7 and V is TRBV27; lacking DNA, the TRBD1 call made by TCRdb goes unchecked. The length of the CDR3 is 14 residues. Germline V lookup: CDR1 MNHEY, CDR2 SMNVEV (reference sequence).

The gene calls are TRBV12-3 or TRBV12-4 and TRBJ2-1; the D call from TCRdb, TRBD1, cannot be confirmed without DNA. The CDR3 is 14 amino acids. CDR3: CASSLGTGRNEQFF.

The chain is built from TRBV3-1 and TRBJ1-1. The CDR3 has 13 residues. Per the germline V gene, CDR1 is LGHDT and CDR2 is YNNKEL (reference sequence). The CDR3 here is CASSHDVGTEAFF.